A single sample gave rise to the 10 T cell receptor beta chains below, sequenced in a study of CD8+CD57+ T cells in acquired aplastic anemia. The template for TCR beta VDJ and CDR3 sequence profiling was genomic DNA. MiXCR was run by TCRdb on the reads, yielding one entry per CDR3 protein. The table has about 190,000 distinct CDR3 sequences, about half seen once. The specimen sequenced was sorted CD4+, CD8+, or CD8+CD57+ T cells (not recorded which) from PBMCs. The receptors were gathered from a human donor in good health, serving as a control.

Only a few counts were recorded for this clonotype. The rearrangement joins TRBV3-1 to TRBJ2-7, with D maybe TRBD2 (7 bases). There are 15 residues in the CDR3. V was trimmed by 1 base and J by 4 bases, leaving 14 bases between them. From germline, CDR1 is LGHDT and CDR2 YNNKEL (reference sequence). In DNA form, the CDR3 reads TGTGCCAGCAGCCAAGGGGAGGGGGGAGGTTACGAGCAGTACTTC. This codes for CASSQGEGGGYEQYF.

Comment on this clonotype: This may be a read error, as it is one base from a much larger clone. J is TRBJ2-1 and V is TRBV7-2, with 14 bases that match TRBD2. Germline CDR1 and CDR2: SGHTA and FQGNSA. V dropped 8 bases and J dropped 1; count of bases not matched to a gene: 7. The CDR3 is 17 amino acids. This chain's CDR3 is CASGWTSGGTSYNEQFF. DNA for the CDR3: TGTGCCAGCGGCTGGACTAGCGGGGGGACTTCCTACAATGAGCAGTTCTTC.

This clonotype was picked up many times. J is TRBJ2-5 and V is TRBV5-8, with 16 bases aligning to TRBD2. The CDR3 consists of 16 residues. The germline V gene encodes CDR1 SGHTS and CDR2 YDEGEE. Trimming cost V 4 bases and J 3 bases; bases outside gene matches: 3. CDR3 DNA sequence: TGTGCCAGCAGCCAGGGACTAGCGGGGGGGAAAGAGACCCAGTACTTC. Translation: CASSQGLAGGKETQYF.

This clonotype was seen repeatedly, ten times or more. J is TRBJ2-5 and V is TRBV5-1; 7 positions agree with TRBD1. The CDR3 is made up of 14 amino acids. Germline-derived CDR1 and CDR2 are SGHRS and YFSETQ. V lost 6 bases to trimming and J lost 2 bases; unmatched junction nucleotides: 7. The CDR3 sequence is CASMQDRNQETQYF. CDR3 in DNA: TGCGCCAGCATGCAGGACAGGAATCAAGAGACCCAGTACTTC.

In the case of this clonotype: This may come from a read error, since a much larger clone is one base off. The gene calls are TRBV2 and TRBJ2-1; 7 bases agree with TRBD1. The CDR3 loop spans 14 amino acids. CDR1 and CDR2 (germline): SNHLY, FYNNEI. The CDR3 protein is CASRPGQTYNGQFF. The DNA of the CDR3 is TGTGCCAGCAGGCCGGGACAGACCTACAATGGGCAGTTCTTC.

About this clonotype: Because it lacks the conserved phenylalanine or tryptophan at the end, this CDR3 is likely a read error. V and J are TRBV2 and TRBJ1-6; D is undetermined. In germline, CDR1 is SNHLY, CDR2 FYNNEI. The CDR3 sequence is 15 residues long. The CDR3 loop reads CAGSGAGTYNSPLHS. The CDR3 coding sequence is TGTGCCGGCAGTGGAGCCGGGACCTATAATTCACCCCTCCACTCT.

This clonotype was counted at least ten times. A read error may produce the germline difference seen at one junction end. The CDR3 region is CASSFRQGAGETQYF. CDR3 DNA sequence: TGTGCTAGCAGCTTCCGACAGGGGGCGGGAGAGACCCAGTACTTC. The chain couples TRBV7-7 to TRBJ2-5, with 10 bases aligning to TRBD1. CDR3 length equals 15 residues. From germline, CDR1 is SSHAT and CDR2 FNYEAQ (reference sequence). The entire variable domain, with the rest obtained from reference TRBV7-7 and TRBJ2-5, is as follows: GAGVSQSPRYKVTKRGQDVTLRCDPISSHATLYWYQQALGQGPEFLTYFNYEAQPDKSGLPSDRFSAERPEGSISTLTIQRTEQRDSAMYRCASSFRQGAGETQYFGPGTRLLVL.

With respect to this clonotype: Compared with germline, one end of the junction differs, possibly owing to a read error. CDR3: CAGSPAGFPNQPQHF. Here the CDR3 DNA reads TGTGCCGGCTCACCAGCAGGGTTTCCCAATCAGCCCCAGCATTTT. This chain connects TRBV18 to TRBJ1-5, with D possibly being TRBD1 (5 bases). In germline, CDR1 is KGHSH, CDR2 LQKENI. This CDR3 spans 15 amino acids.

This clonotype was picked up many times. The rearrangement links TRBV28 to TRBJ1-6; D perhaps matches TRBD1 (5 bases). The V end lost 5 bases, the J end lost 9 bases, and 17 bases lay between the germline ends. The CDR3 is 15 amino acids. Per the germline V gene, CDR1 is MDHEN and CDR2 is SYDVKM. The DNA for the CDR3 is TGTGCCAGCAGTCAACAGCGTGGGGGGGTTTCACCCCTCCACTTT. This translates into CASSQQRGGVSPLHF.

This clonotype has ten or more counts. The chain is built from TRBV28 and TRBJ1-1; 7 nucleotides agree with TRBD1. Germline CDR1 reads MDHEN; CDR2 reads SYDVKM. The CDR3 is made up of 13 amino acids. Losses at the gene ends were 7 bases for V and 0 bases for J; bases not matched to a gene: 2. The CDR3 spells CASKTGMNTEAFF. The CDR3 region has the DNA TGTGCCAGCAAGACAGGGATGAACACTGAAGCTTTCTTT.